This TCR beta chain came from a study of Graves' ophthalmopathy and Graves' hyperthyroidism. In the case of this clonotype: Antigen: not known.

Amplification from RNA transcripts yielded the TCR beta CDR3 regions. HTBI primers served in a first-round RT-PCR, which a second-round multiplex PCR followed. TCRdb independently ran MiXCR on the multiplex PCR reads; one entry per CDR3 protein. The sample holds about 620,000 distinct CDR3 sequences, approximately 21% seen once. Study results and caveats: A majority of expanded thyroid clonotypes exceeding 0.001 frequency were likewise present in blood.

V was trimmed by 6 bases and J by 3 bases, leaving 17 bases between them. Germline values: CDR1 LNHDA, CDR2 SQIVND (reference sequence). The CDR3 length is 15 residues. The rearrangement links TRBV19 to TRBJ1-2, with D unresolved. Sequencing input: peripheral blood. This clonotype was sampled from a woman aged 18-30 years with stable Graves' hyperthyroidism. Some clones in this sample may be carry-over from other donors' samples. CDR3 residues: CASSRSGIPDYGYTF. As DNA, the CDR3 is TGTGCCAGTAGCCGCAGCGGGATTCCTGACTATGGCTACACCTTC.